These T cell receptor beta chains were read from a single sample in a study of OX40 agonist ivuxolimab in advanced cancers. The method was immunoSEQ multiplex PCR; TCRdb's version includes in-frame clones alone and lacks a portion of them. Among 60,000 to 75,000 clones listed, 90% to 95% were seen once. The sample was CD4+ or CD8+ T cells sorted from blood, taken in a trial of the OX40 agonist ivuxolimab. The receptors derive from an adult with an advanced solid tumor such as melanoma, head and neck, liver or kidney cancer. Each CDR3 is given with its conserved first and last residue. The D gene is left open where the match is weak. Part of the rows lack a size; the others show once, few, many or a class for expanded clones.

V gene: TRBV10-3
J gene: TRBJ2-1
clone size: -
D gene: TRBD2
CDR3 protein: CAISGPGLAGGNEQFF
CDR3 DNA: TGTGCCATCAGTGGTCCGGGACTAGCGGGAGGGAATGAGCAGTTCTTC

V gene: TRBV7-8
J gene: TRBJ2-1
clone size: once
D gene: TRBD2
CDR3 protein: CASSLAGLAVSYNEQFF
CDR3 DNA: TGTGCCAGCAGCTTAGCGGGACTAGCGGTATCCTACAATGAGCAGTTCTTC

V gene: TRBV27
J gene: TRBJ2-7
clone size: -
D gene: TRBD1
CDR3 protein: CASSFGTGVAYEQYF
CDR3 DNA: TGTGCCAGCAGTTTTGGGACAGGGGTAGCCTACGAGCAGTACTTC

V gene: TRBV7-2
J gene: TRBJ2-7
clone size: few
D gene: -
CDR3 protein: CASSLDQVEQYF
CDR3 DNA: TGTGCCAGCAGCTTAGATCAGGTCGAGCAGTACTTC

V gene: TRBV7-9
J gene: TRBJ1-5
clone size: -
D gene: -
CDR3 protein: CASSDTNQPQHF
CDR3 DNA: TGTGCCAGCAGCGACACCAATCAGCCCCAGCATTTT

V gene: TRBV5-6
J gene: TRBJ1-2
clone size: medium-sized
D gene: TRBD1
CDR3 protein: CASSAWGQGRFYGYTF
CDR3 DNA: TGTGCCAGCAGCGCATGGGGACAGGGAAGATTTTATGGCTACACCTTC

V gene: TRBV28
J gene: TRBJ2-7
clone size: once
D gene: -
CDR3 protein: CASSLSRDIYERYF
CDR3 DNA: TGTGCCAGCAGTTTGAGCAGGGACATCTACGAGCGGTACTTC

V gene: TRBV4-3
J gene: TRBJ2-5
clone size: -
D gene: -
CDR3 protein: CASSQGTGNQETQYF
CDR3 DNA: TGCGCCAGCAGCCAAGGGACCGGGAACCAAGAGACCCAGTACTTC

V gene: TRBV6-5
J gene: TRBJ1-1
clone size: -
D gene: TRBD1
CDR3 protein: CASRFTGADTEAFF
CDR3 DNA: TGTGCCAGCAGATTTACAGGGGCGGACACTGAAGCTTTCTTT

V gene: TRBV5-1
J gene: TRBJ2-3
clone size: -
D gene: TRBD2
CDR3 protein: CASSHSGLAGAEGRTDTQYF
CDR3 DNA: TGCGCCAGCAGCCATTCCGGACTAGCGGGAGCTGAGGGGAGAACAGATACGCAGTATTTT

V gene: TRBV4-2
J gene: TRBJ1-1
clone size: once
D gene: -
CDR3 protein: CASSQDLERSGELNTEAFF
CDR3 DNA: TGTGCCAGCAGCCAAGATCTCGAGCGTAGCGGGGAGTTGAACACTGAAGCTTTCTTT

V gene: TRBV2
J gene: TRBJ2-7
clone size: -
D gene: TRBD2
CDR3 protein: CASSEGGRYPYEQYF
CDR3 DNA: TGTGCCAGCAGTGAGGGCGGGAGGTACCCGTACGAGCAGTACTTC

V gene: TRBV5-6
J gene: TRBJ2-1
clone size: -
D gene: -
CDR3 protein: CASSLDRNNEQFF
CDR3 DNA: TGTGCCAGCAGCTTGGACAGAAACAATGAGCAGTTCTTC

V gene: TRBV27
J gene: TRBJ2-1
clone size: -
D gene: -
CDR3 protein: CASSPDSYNEQFF
CDR3 DNA: TGTGCCAGCAGCCCAGACTCCTACAATGAGCAGTTCTTC

V gene: TRBV27
J gene: TRBJ1-2
clone size: -
D gene: -
CDR3 protein: CASSLSERYGYTF
CDR3 DNA: TGTGCCAGCAGTTTATCGGAACGATATGGCTACACCTTC

V gene: TRBV27
J gene: TRBJ2-7
clone size: -
D gene: TRBD2
CDR3 protein: CASSPGLAGGKSYEQYF
CDR3 DNA: TGTGCCAGCAGTCCCGGACTAGCGGGAGGTAAATCCTACGAGCAGTACTTC

V gene: TRBV6-6
J gene: TRBJ1-1
clone size: -
D gene: TRBD1
CDR3 protein: CASRQGSPTEAFF
CDR3 DNA: TGTGCCAGCAGACAGGGGTCCCCCACTGAAGCTTTCTTT

V gene: TRBV19
J gene: TRBJ2-5
clone size: -
D gene: -
CDR3 protein: CASKSAEETQYF
CDR3 DNA: TGTGCCAGTAAGTCAGCGGAAGAGACCCAGTACTTC

V gene: TRBV4-3
J gene: TRBJ1-4
clone size: -
D gene: -
CDR3 protein: CASSQGAGGTANEKLFF
CDR3 DNA: TGCGCCAGCAGCCAAGGGGCAGGCGGGACGGCTAATGAAAAACTGTTTTTT

V gene: TRBV7-9
J gene: TRBJ2-5
clone size: -
D gene: -
CDR3 protein: CASSLDSSQETQYF
CDR3 DNA: TGTGCCAGCAGCTTAGACAGCAGTCAAGAGACCCAGTACTTC

V gene: TRBV4-2
J gene: TRBJ2-5
clone size: -
D gene: -
CDR3 protein: CASSQEGRGIVEQYF
CDR3 DNA: TGTGCCAGCAGCCAAGAGGGCAGGGGTATTGTAGAGCAGTACTTC

V gene: TRBV5-6
J gene: TRBJ2-1
clone size: -
D gene: TRBD2
CDR3 protein: CASSPGLAGYNEQFF
CDR3 DNA: TGTGCCAGCAGCCCGGGACTAGCGGGGTACAATGAGCAGTTCTTC

V gene: TRBV27
J gene: TRBJ2-1
clone size: -
D gene: -
CDR3 protein: CASSLFGPPYEQFF
CDR3 DNA: TGTGCCAGCAGTTTATTCGGCCCCCCATATGAGCAGTTCTTC

V gene: TRBV5-6
J gene: TRBJ1-3
clone size: -
D gene: -
CDR3 protein: CASSLGQLSSGNTIYF
CDR3 DNA: TGTGCCAGCAGCTTGGGACAGCTCTCCTCTGGAAACACCATATATTTT

V gene: TRBV6-5
J gene: TRBJ2-3
clone size: -
D gene: -
CDR3 protein: CASSYYGDTDTQYF
CDR3 DNA: TGTGCCAGCAGTTACTACGGAGACACAGATACGCAGTATTTT

V gene: TRBV27
J gene: TRBJ2-1
clone size: once
D gene: TRBD1
CDR3 protein: CASSLSPGQGDFRARSSYNEQFF
CDR3 DNA: TGTGCCAGCAGTTTATCGCCGGGACAGGGGGATTTTAGAGCGCGGAGCTCCTACAATGAGCAGTTCTTC

V gene: TRBV6-5
J gene: TRBJ1-1
clone size: -
D gene: -
CDR3 protein: CASSLGGATEAFF
CDR3 DNA: TGTGCCAGCAGCCTAGGAGGGGCCACTGAAGCTTTCTTT

V gene: TRBV2
J gene: TRBJ1-2
clone size: -
D gene: -
CDR3 protein: CASRDQGRGYGYTF
CDR3 DNA: TGTGCCAGCAGGGATCAGGGGAGAGGGTACGGCTACACCTTC

V gene: TRBV7-2
J gene: TRBJ2-7
clone size: -
D gene: -
CDR3 protein: CASRTGTHSYEQYF
CDR3 DNA: TGTGCCAGCCGTACAGGGACCCACTCCTACGAGCAGTACTTC

V gene: TRBV27
J gene: TRBJ2-3
clone size: -
D gene: -
CDR3 protein: CASRLWISTDTQYF
CDR3 DNA: TGTGCCAGCAGACTGTGGATTAGCACAGATACGCAGTATTTT

V gene: TRBV2
J gene: TRBJ1-1
clone size: -
D gene: TRBD1
CDR3 protein: CASSLAPGQVPLNTEAFF
CDR3 DNA: TGTGCCAGCAGCCTAGCCCCGGGACAGGTCCCCTTGAACACTGAAGCTTTCTTT

V gene: TRBV2
J gene: TRBJ2-7
clone size: -
D gene: -
CDR3 protein: CASSLGGGLMHEQYF
CDR3 DNA: TGTGCCAGCAGCCTGGGTGGAGGGCTCATGCACGAGCAGTACTTC

V gene: TRBV7-9
J gene: TRBJ2-7
clone size: -
D gene: -
CDR3 protein: CASSFDPWTESSYEQYF
CDR3 DNA: TGTGCCAGCAGCTTTGACCCATGGACGGAGTCCTCCTACGAGCAGTACTTC

V gene: TRBV14
J gene: TRBJ2-5
clone size: -
D gene: -
CDR3 protein: CASSQDLGEETQYF
CDR3 DNA: TGTGCCAGCAGCCAAGATCTGGGGGAAGAGACCCAGTACTTC

V gene: TRBV5-8
J gene: TRBJ2-7
clone size: -
D gene: -
CDR3 protein: CASSLGGIGEQYF
CDR3 DNA: TGTGCCAGCAGCTTGGGCGGGATTGGCGAGCAGTACTTC

V gene: TRBV6-6
J gene: TRBJ1-1
clone size: -
D gene: -
CDR3 protein: CASSYSEALLGRAFF
CDR3 DNA: TGTGCCAGCAGTTACTCGGAGGCCTTACTAGGGCGGGCTTTCTTT

V gene: TRBV4-1
J gene: TRBJ2-2
clone size: -
D gene: -
CDR3 protein: CASSRLGQPNTGELFF
CDR3 DNA: TGCGCCAGCAGCCGTCTGGGACAACCGAACACCGGGGAGCTGTTTTTT

V gene: TRBV11-2
J gene: TRBJ1-1
clone size: once
D gene: TRBD1
CDR3 protein: CASSSSGTGAMFWTEAFF
CDR3 DNA: TGTGCCAGCAGCTCCTCCGGGACAGGGGCAATGTTTTGGACTGAAGCTTTCTTT

V gene: TRBV7-8
J gene: TRBJ2-1
clone size: -
D gene: TRBD2
CDR3 protein: CASSSLAGGLIYNEQFF
CDR3 DNA: TGTGCCAGCAGCTCACTAGCGGGAGGTCTTATCTACAATGAGCAGTTCTTC

V gene: TRBV28
J gene: TRBJ2-7
clone size: -
D gene: TRBD2
CDR3 protein: CASSTGTSGSLPYEQYF
CDR3 DNA: TGTGCCAGCAGTACAGGGACTAGCGGGAGTCTCCCCTACGAGCAGTACTTC